A single sample is the source of the 19 T cell receptor beta chains below, sequenced in a study of identical twins. Each CDR3 protein is one row after TCRdb ran MiXCR on the 5' RACE reads. The table lists about 520,000 distinct CDR3 sequences, 22% of them singletons. This sample was also put to use in a study of T cells expressing NK-cell markers.

The sample taken for sequencing was CD4+ T cells sorted from blood. All receptors come from a young woman in good health.

This clonotype was counted a few times. This chain links TRBV7-6 with TRBJ2-2, with D possibly being TRBD1 (5 bases). CDR3 length: 14 residues. CDR1 SGHVS and CDR2 FNYEAQ come from the germline V gene. Between the trimmed V and J ends, which lost 2 bases and 6 bases, there was a span of 10 bases. Written as DNA, the CDR3 is TGTGCCAGCAGCTTAAGACAGTCAGCCGGGGAGCTGTTTTTT. Its protein is CASSLRQSAGELFF.

As concerns this clonotype: An end of the junction does not agree with germline; a read error may underlie this. The chain is built from TRBV7-3 and TRBJ2-1; 7 bases are shared with TRBD2. The CDR3 covers 15 residues. Germline CDR1 is SGHTA and CDR2 is FQGTGA. The CDR3 spells CASSLTGTTRNEQFF. Here the CDR3 DNA reads TGTGCCAGCAGCCTAACCGGGACTACCCGCAATGAGCAGTTCTTC. The full variable domain, its missing parts supplied by reference TRBV7-3 and TRBJ2-1, is GAGVSQTPSNKVTEKGKYVELRCDPISGHTALYWYRQSLGQGPEFLIYFQGTGAADDSGLPNDRFFAVRPEGSVSTLKIQRTERGDSAVYLCASSLTGTTRNEQFFGPGTRLTVL.

This clonotype was seen more than once but under ten times. The chain carries TRBV14 and TRBJ2-2, with D unclear. Trimming removed 2 bases from V and 6 bases from J, with 16 bases in between. Germline values: CDR1 SGHDN, CDR2 FVKESK. The CDR3 consists of 16 residues. The CDR3 sequence is CASSQFPRGLAGELFF. CDR3 DNA sequence: TGTGCCAGCAGCCAATTTCCTCGTGGCCTAGCCGGGGAGCTGTTTTTT.

The J gene is TRBJ2-5, the V gene TRBV6-5, with 10 bases aligning to TRBD2. Trimming took 0 bases from V and 1 from J; bases not matched to a gene: 2. The CDR3 consists of 16 residues. Germline V gene data show CDR1 as MNHEY and CDR2 as SVGAGI. The CDR3 nucleotides are TGTGCCAGCAGTTACTCGCCTAGCGGGGGCCAAGAGACCCAGTACTTC. Residues: CASSYSPSGGQETQYF.

This clonotype occurred once. The chain employs TRBV7-9 and TRBJ2-1; 9 bases line up with TRBD2. Germline V lookup: CDR1 SEHNR, CDR2 FQNEAQ (reference sequence). V trimming: 6 bases; J trimming: 6 bases; junction bases outside the gene matches: 6. The CDR3 loop spans 14 amino acids. CDR3 region: CASSFIAGVNEQFF. CDR3 coding DNA: TGTGCCAGCAGTTTTATAGCGGGGGTCAATGAGCAGTTCTTC.

This clonotype was detected only a few times. The chain carries TRBV12-3 or TRBV12-4 and TRBJ2-4, with TRBD1 as a possible D gene (6 bases). This CDR3 contains 15 residues. V was pared by 10 bases and J by 0 bases, with 16 bases between. CDR3: CATTRDTLAKNIQYF. The CDR3 nucleotides are TGTGCCACTACCCGGGACACTCTAGCCAAAAACATTCAGTACTTC.

This clonotype was recorded a few times. This rearrangement joins TRBV29-1 to TRBJ1-4, with 7 nucleotides matching TRBD1. CDR1 and CDR2 from the germline V gene are SQVTM and ANQGSEA. This CDR3 is built from 13 residues. V lost 4 bases, J lost 4 bases, and 3 bases stayed unmatched. CDR3 region: CSVVGQYNEKLFF. The CDR3 DNA follows: TGCAGCGTTGTGGGACAGTATAATGAAAAACTGTTTTTT.

The gene calls are TRBV3-1 and TRBJ2-3; 13 positions agree with TRBD2. Germline V gives CDR1 LGHDT, CDR2 YNNKEL (reference sequence). The CDR3 consists of 16 residues. V was clipped by 5 bases and J by 5 bases; unmatched bases: 7. The CDR3 DNA reads as TGTGCCAGCAGCAGGACTAGCGGGGGACCGGGAGATACGCAGTATTTT. It codes for CASSRTSGGPGDTQYF.

DNA for the CDR3: TGCAGTGCGTTAACTAGCGGGAGGTTGGACAATGAGCAGTTCTTC. Protein product: CSALTSGRLDNEQFF. This chain links TRBV20-1 with TRBJ2-1; 12 bases are a match to TRBD2. The germline V gene encodes CDR1 DFQATT and CDR2 SNEGSKA (reference sequence). This CDR3 region has 15 residues. Losses at the gene ends were 6 bases for V and 5 bases for J; bases not matched to a gene: 8.

The chain recombines TRBV20-1 with TRBJ2-1, with 8 bases matching TRBD2. CDR1 is DFQATT and CDR2 is SNEGSKA in the germline V gene (reference sequence). The CDR3 has 16 residues. J lost 6 bases, V lost 0 bases, and 10 bases had no gene match. The CDR3 DNA reads as TGCAGTGCTAGAGATCTTGCAAGCGGGAGTTTCAATGAGCAGTTCTTC. The encoded protein is CSARDLASGSFNEQFF.

The V gene is TRBV5-1, the J gene TRBJ2-7; 8 bases are shared with TRBD2. CDR3 length: 14 residues. Germline CDR1 is SGHRS and CDR2 is YFSETQ. With 2 bases clipped from V and 2 bases from J, the junction kept 3 bases outside the gene matches. CDR3 residues: CASSFNSGTYEQYF. Here the CDR3 DNA reads TGCGCCAGCAGCTTTAATAGCGGGACCTACGAGCAGTACTTC.

This clonotype turned up a few times. The rearrangement uses TRBV24-1 and TRBJ2-5; tentatively, D is TRBD2 (5 bases). This CDR3 has 13 amino acids. The germline V gene has CDR1 KGHDR and CDR2 SFDVKD. The germline V and J ends were trimmed by 4 bases and 5 bases, with 10 bases remaining between them. Here the CDR3 DNA reads TGTGCCACCAGTGACCCCCCGGGGGAGACCCAGTACTTC. Protein: CATSDPPGETQYF.

This clonotype was seen at least ten times. The V call is TRBV9, the J call TRBJ2-5; no definite D call. This CDR3 spans 13 amino acids. The V end was cut by 2 bases, the J end by 2 bases, with 7 bases between. Germline V gives CDR1 SGDLS, CDR2 YYNGEE. The CDR3 nucleotides are TGTGCCAGCAGCGTGGGCATTCAAGAGACCCAGTACTTC. Translating gives CASSVGIQETQYF.

This clonotype has more than one count but fewer than ten. This CDR3 is CSAKIPGQGTYEQYF. CDR3 in DNA: TGCAGTGCTAAGATTCCGGGACAGGGGACCTACGAGCAGTACTTC. This sequence joins TRBV20-1 and TRBJ2-7, with 10 bases lining up with TRBD1. CDR3 length: 15 residues. Germline CDR1 DFQATT, CDR2 SNEGSKA (reference sequence). The J segment lost 2 bases and the V segment lost 4 bases, leaving 8 bases of the junction unmatched.

The chain combines TRBV5-1 with TRBJ1-1; D is unclear. V lost 4 bases and J lost 1, with 11 bases in between. Germline-derived CDR1 and CDR2 are SGHRS and YFSETQ. The CDR3 sequence is 14 residues long. The CDR3 DNA reads as TGCGCCAGCAGCCAGTGGTCGGGGAACACTGAAGCTTTCTTT. The encoded protein is CASSQWSGNTEAFF.

The chain joins TRBV5-6 to TRBJ2-5; D unresolved. From germline, CDR1 is SGHDT and CDR2 YYEEEE. CDR3 length: 14 residues. Trimming took off 2 bases at V and 1 base at J, with 9 bases between the two ends. CDR3 region: CASSFWTIQETQYF. CDR3 DNA: TGTGCCAGCAGCTTTTGGACCATCCAAGAGACCCAGTACTTC.

The chain employs TRBV10-2 and TRBJ2-3, with 12 bases that match TRBD2. The CDR3 spans 12 residues. Germline V lookup: CDR1 WSHSY, CDR2 SAAADI. CDR3 bases: TGCGTCACTAGCGGGAGGTCAGATACGCAGTATTTT. Its protein is CVTSGRSDTQYF.

This clonotype is a singleton in its sample. The chain is built from TRBV12-3 or TRBV12-4 and TRBJ2-3; 8 nucleotides match TRBD2. CDR3 length equals 16 residues. V lost 5 bases, J lost 2 bases, and 9 bases stayed unmatched. In DNA, the CDR3 is TGTGCCAGCAGTGAGGCGGGGGGAACACTCACAGATACGCAGTATTTT. It codes for CASSEAGGTLTDTQYF.

The rearrangement uses TRBV20-1 and TRBJ1-1, with 8 bases lining up with TRBD1. The CDR3 extends over 13 amino acids. CDR1 is DFQATT, CDR2 SNEGSKA, per germline (reference sequence). J lost 6 bases, V lost 5 bases, and 8 bases had no gene match. In DNA, the CDR3 is TGCAGTGCTCTGAGACAGGGGAGAGCTGAAGCTTTCTTT. Protein: CSALRQGRAEAFF.